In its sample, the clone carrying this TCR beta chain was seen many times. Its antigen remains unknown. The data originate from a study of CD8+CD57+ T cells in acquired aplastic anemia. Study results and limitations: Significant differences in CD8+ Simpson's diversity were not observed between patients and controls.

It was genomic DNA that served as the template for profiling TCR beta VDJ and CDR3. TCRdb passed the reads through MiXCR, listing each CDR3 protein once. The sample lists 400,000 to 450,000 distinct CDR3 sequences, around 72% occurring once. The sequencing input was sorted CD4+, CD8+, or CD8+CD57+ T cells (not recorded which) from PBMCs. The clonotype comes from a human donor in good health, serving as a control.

The CDR3 here is CASSEGLAGGPYNEQFF. The CDR3 coding sequence is TGTGCCAGCAGCGAGGGACTAGCGGGGGGCCCCTACAATGAGCAGTTCTTC. The chain joins TRBV9 to TRBJ2-1, with 15 positions matching TRBD2. The CDR3 has 17 amino acids. The germline V gene has CDR1 SGDLS and CDR2 YYNGEE. The V and J ends lost 3 bases and 2 bases, in that order; junction bases with no gene match: 3.